These 9 T cell receptor beta chains came from one sample sequenced in a study of control samples from healthy donors and cancer patients. Sequencing used immunoSEQ multiplex PCR; TCRdb keeps in-frame clones, though not all of them. The sample carries about 130,000 clones, roughly 94% recorded once. Sequenced sample: PBMCs. Receptors originate from a man aged 55 to 69 with colorectal cancer.

V is TRBV5-1 and J is TRBJ2-3, with a possible D match to TRBD2 (7 bases). Germline V CDR1 and CDR2: SGHRS, YFSETQ. The CDR3 has 14 amino acids. V was shortened by 4 bases and J by 3 bases, with 12 bases between the two germline ends. The CDR3 spells CASSPGGRTDTQYF. For the CDR3, the DNA is TGCGCCAGCAGCCCGGGGGGCAGAACAGATACGCAGTATTTT.

This rearrangement joins TRBV2 to TRBJ1-1, with D possibly TRBD1 on 6 matching bases. There are 15 residues in the CDR3. Germline V gives CDR1 SNHLY, CDR2 FYNNEI. V lost 2 bases to trimming and J lost 5 bases, with 15 bases between them. The CDR3 reads CASSEQQGGWTEAFF. In DNA form, the CDR3 reads TGTGCCAGCAGTGAACAACAGGGAGGGTGGACTGAAGCTTTCTTT.

This clone was found once. The CDR3 loop is CASRRSFTDTQYF. The CDR3, as DNA: TGTGCCAGCAGGAGGTCGTTCACAGATACGCAGTATTTT. The chain has TRBV2 and TRBJ2-3; no clear D gene. Per germline, CDR1 SNHLY and CDR2 FYNNEI. With 6 bases removed from V and 2 bases from J, the gap between germline ends came to 9 bases. This CDR3 has 13 amino acids.

V is TRBV6-1 and J is TRBJ2-3; 11 positions agree with TRBD2. The trim removed 1 base at V and 1 base at J, leaving 1 base unmatched. CDR1 is MNHNS, CDR2 SASEGT, per germline. CDR3 length: 16 residues. CDR3 amino acids: CASSEVLAGGTDTQYF. CDR3 nucleotide sequence: TGTGCCAGCAGTGAAGTACTAGCGGGAGGCACAGATACGCAGTATTTT.

This clone was recorded once. This rearrangement joins TRBV14 to TRBJ2-5; no definite D call. Germline V CDR1 and CDR2: SGHDN, FVKESK. Trimming stripped 0 bases from V and 7 bases from J, with 24 bases between. The CDR3 runs to 18 residues. The CDR3 coding sequence is TGTGCCAGCAGCCAAGACCGGCAAGGTGCCTCTGGAAAGGGGACCCAGTACTTC. Translation gives CASSQDRQGASGKGTQYF.

The chain couples TRBV7-2 to TRBJ2-5; D unclear. V was clipped by 3 bases and J by 5 bases, with 10 bases between them. The length of the CDR3 is 13 residues. Germline V CDR1 and CDR2: SGHTA, FQGNSA. The CDR3 coding sequence is TGTGCCAGCAGCTTCGGTCAGGCGGAGACCCAGTACTTC. Residues: CASSFGQAETQYF.

The chain joins TRBV24-1 to TRBJ2-1; unclear D gene. V was cut by 2 bases and J by 5 bases, with 6 bases left in between. The germline V gene encodes CDR1 KGHDR and CDR2 SFDVKD. The CDR3 extends over 13 amino acids. The CDR3 sequence: CATSDSHDNEQFF. CDR3 DNA sequence: TGTGCCACCAGTGATTCCCACGACAATGAGCAGTTCTTC.

This clone has just one count. The chain employs TRBV9 and TRBJ1-4, with 10 nucleotides matching TRBD1. The V segment lost 0 bases and the J segment 6 bases; nucleotides outside the gene matches: 2. CDR1 is SGDLS and CDR2 is YYNGEE in the germline V gene. This CDR3 comprises 15 residues. CDR3 sequence: CASSVAGTGDEKLFF. CDR3 DNA: TGTGCCAGCAGCGTAGCTGGGACAGGGGATGAAAAACTGTTTTTT.

This chain uses TRBV18 with TRBJ2-1, with a weak D call TRBD1 (5 bases). Germline V gene sequence: CDR1 KGHSH, CDR2 LQKENI. CDR3 length: 15 residues. Trimming cost V 0 bases and J 2 bases, with 8 bases left between them. The CDR3 loop is CASSPPGQTYNEQFF. The DNA for the CDR3 is TGTGCCAGCTCACCACCGGGGCAAACCTACAATGAGCAGTTCTTC. The variable domain in full, with the rest retrieved from reference TRBV18 and TRBJ2-1, is NAGVMQNPRHLVRRRGQEARLRCSPMKGHSHVYWYRQLPEEGLKFMVYLQKENIIDESGMPKERFSAEFPKEGPSILRIQQVVRGDSAAYFCASSPPGQTYNEQFFGPGTRLTVL.